This entry describes one T cell receptor beta chain. The sample belongs to a study of blood T cell repertoires in COVID-19. Study information: Samples of COVID-19 (acute and convalescent) were obtained from the United States, Italy and Spain. From T cells, B-cell-depleted T cells, or PBMCs came the material, which was cDNA or gDNA.

As handled by the study authors: Scientists estimated how many nucleated cells there were by amplifying reference gene primers. Measured with immunoSEQ multiplex PCR; TCRdb has only the in-frame clones, and not every one. V, J and clone size are those of that table, while D and trimming were read from the DNA. The sample yields about 95,000 clones, approximately 80% seen once. The V and J ends lost 6 bases and 3 bases respectively, with 21 bases between them. Germline CDR1 SGHVS, CDR2 FQNEAQ. The CDR3 runs to 16 residues. The specimen was peripheral blood. The sequence came from a human donor in a cohort sampled during active COVID-19. V is TRBV7-8 and J is TRBJ2-7, with a possible D match to TRBD1 (6 bases). The CDR3 here is CASSKGRQALIYEQYF. CDR3 bases: TGTGCCAGCAGTAAGGGAAGACAGGCGCTTATCTACGAGCAGTACTTC.